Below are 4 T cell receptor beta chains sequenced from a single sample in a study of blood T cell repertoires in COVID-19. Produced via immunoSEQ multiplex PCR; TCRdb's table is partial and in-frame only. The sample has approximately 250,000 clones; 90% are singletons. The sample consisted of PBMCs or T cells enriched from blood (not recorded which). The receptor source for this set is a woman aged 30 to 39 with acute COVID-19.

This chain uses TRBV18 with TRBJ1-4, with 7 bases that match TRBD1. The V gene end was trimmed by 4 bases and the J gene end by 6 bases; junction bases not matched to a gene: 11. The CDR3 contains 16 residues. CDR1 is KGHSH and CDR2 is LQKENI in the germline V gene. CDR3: CASSQTRRGHDEKLFF. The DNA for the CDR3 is TGTGCCAGCTCACAGACAAGAAGGGGGCACGATGAAAAACTGTTTTTT.

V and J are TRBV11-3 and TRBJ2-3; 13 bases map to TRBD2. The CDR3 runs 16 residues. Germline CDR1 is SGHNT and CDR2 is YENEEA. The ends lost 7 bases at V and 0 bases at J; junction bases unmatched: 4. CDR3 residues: CASNRTSGGSTDTQYF. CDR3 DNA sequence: TGTGCCAGCAACCGGACTAGCGGGGGTAGCACAGATACGCAGTATTTT.

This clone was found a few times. The CDR3 DNA reads TGCGCCAGCAGCCAAGCAGGGACTAGCGGGAGTCATGAGCAGTTCTTC. It yields the protein CASSQAGTSGSHEQFF. The gene calls are TRBV4-3 and TRBJ2-1; 14 positions match TRBD2. Germline assignment: CDR1 LGHNA and CDR2 YSLEER. The junction had 4 bases not matched to a gene; V was cut back by 1 base and J by 8 bases. The CDR3 sequence is 16 residues long.

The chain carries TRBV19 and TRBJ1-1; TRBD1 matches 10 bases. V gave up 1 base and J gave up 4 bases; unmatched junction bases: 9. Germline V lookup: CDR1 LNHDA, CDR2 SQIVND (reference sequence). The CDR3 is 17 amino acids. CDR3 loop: CASSIVKTGGFVTEAFF. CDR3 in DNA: TGTGCCAGTAGTATAGTAAAGACAGGGGGCTTTGTCACTGAAGCTTTCTTT.